This T cell receptor beta chain emerged from a study of control samples from healthy donors and cancer patients. Trimming took 5 bases from V and 7 from J; bases not matched to a gene: 4. This CDR3 has 13 residues. The germline V gene encodes CDR1 KGHDR and CDR2 SFDVKD. TCRdb keeps only in-frame clones here, not all; method: immunoSEQ multiplex PCR. The repertoire holds tens of thousands of clones, with roughly 93% as singletons. Sequenced input: blood. The origin of this receptor is a woman aged 18-30 years in good health. This rearrangement joins TRBV24-1 to TRBJ1-5, with 7 bases that match TRBD1. Here the CDR3 reads CATSATGYQPQHF. The CDR3 nucleotides read TGTGCCACCAGTGCGACAGGGTACCAGCCCCAGCATTTT.